One and the same sample provided the 28 T cell receptor beta chains below, sequenced in a study of T cell repertoires in cytomegalovirus infection. TCRdb re-analysed the reads in MiXCR, keeping a single row per CDR3 protein. Of some 350,000 distinct CDR3 sequences detected, 15% to 20% appear once; the ten largest clones hold less than 9.5%. The sequenced material came from PBMCs. The receptors were sampled from a human donor in good health (CMV status not recorded). Some clones in this sample may be carry-over from other donors' samples.

Only a few counts were recorded for this clonotype. The gene calls are TRBV6-6 and TRBJ2-7; TRBD1 aligns across 7 bases. The CDR3 sequence is 16 residues long. V shed 4 bases and J 2 bases; nucleotides not matched to a gene: 11. CDR1 is MNHNY and CDR2 is SVGAGI in the germline V gene (reference sequence). CDR3 sequence: CASSSTNRGIAYEQYF. Written as DNA, the CDR3 is TGTGCCAGCAGTTCAACCAACAGGGGAATAGCCTACGAGCAGTACTTC.

The V gene is TRBV9, the J gene TRBJ2-3; 7 bases match TRBD2. V gave up 0 bases and J gave up 2 bases; unmatched junction bases: 9. Germline V gene sequence: CDR1 SGDLS, CDR2 YYNGEE. The CDR3 contains 17 residues. The CDR3: CASSVGPGGRFTDTQYF. CDR3 DNA: TGTGCCAGCAGCGTAGGGCCGGGCGGGAGATTCACAGATACGCAGTATTTT.

This clonotype was counted only a few times. The V and J genes are TRBV30 and TRBJ2-7; TRBD2 aligns across 9 bases. The CDR3 is made up of 14 amino acids. Germline V CDR1 and CDR2: GTSNPN, SVGIG (reference sequence). The V gene end was trimmed by 4 bases and the J gene end by 1 base; junction bases not matched to a gene: 5. The CDR3 loop reads CAWTGGRVSYEQYF. The CDR3 DNA reads TGTGCCTGGACCGGCGGGAGGGTTTCCTACGAGCAGTACTTC.

The genes are TRBV20-1 and TRBJ2-3; D gene unclear. Germline V gene lookup returns CDR1 DFQATT and CDR2 SNEGSKA (reference sequence). This CDR3 region has 13 residues. Trimming left V 5 bases short and J 4 bases short, with 13 bases between. The CDR3 DNA is TGCAGTGCTTCTATAGACTCCTCAGATACGCAGTATTTT. Translating it yields CSASIDSSDTQYF.

The sample holds many counts of this clonotype. The chain couples TRBV7-2 to TRBJ2-6, with a weak D call TRBD1 (6 bases). V lost 6 bases, J lost 2 bases, and 14 bases lay in between. CDR1 SGHTA and CDR2 FQGNSA come from the germline V gene. The CDR3 consists of 16 residues. The CDR3 bases are TGTGCCAGCAGGGAGCAGGGGCGGGCTGGGGCCAACGTCCTGACTTTC. Translating it yields CASREQGRAGANVLTF.

This rearrangement joins TRBV20-1 to TRBJ2-5, with a tentative D call TRBD1 (5 bases). The V gene lost 5 bases and the J gene lost 5 bases, with 24 bases spanning the gap. From germline, CDR1 is DFQATT and CDR2 SNEGSKA (reference sequence). The CDR3 covers 16 residues. Written as DNA, the CDR3 is TGCAGTGCTGGCCTGGGGCAGACACTCTCTGGTGAGACCCAGTACTTC. Translated, it gives CSAGLGQTLSGETQYF.

This clonotype was seen ten or more times. The CDR3 sequence: CASSPALWAEAFF. CDR3 DNA: TGTGCCAGCAGCCCCGCGCTTTGGGCTGAAGCTTTCTTT. This rearrangement joins TRBV7-7 to TRBJ1-1; no firm D call. Deletions cut 5 bases from V and 6 bases from J, with 13 bases between. The CDR3 is 13 amino acids. From germline, CDR1 is SSHAT and CDR2 FNYEAQ (reference sequence).

The chain uses TRBV18 and TRBJ2-5; 10 bases align to TRBD2. V shed 2 bases and J 5 bases; nucleotides not matched to a gene: 8. The germline V gene has CDR1 KGHSH and CDR2 LQKENI. This CDR3 has 16 residues. The CDR3 loop reads CASSPTSGGAAETQYF. In DNA, the CDR3 is TGTGCCAGCTCACCAACCAGCGGGGGGGCCGCGGAGACCCAGTACTTC.

The V gene is TRBV2, the J gene TRBJ1-1, with 9 nucleotides matching TRBD1. Trimming took 6 bases from V and 1 from J; bases not matched to a gene: 3. The germline gives CDR1 SNHLY, CDR2 FYNNEI. CDR3 size: 14 residues. In nucleotides, the CDR3 is TGTGCCAGCAGGGGGACAGGGAAGAACACTGAAGCTTTCTTT. Translating it yields CASRGTGKNTEAFF.

This clonotype was counted only a few times. The V call is TRBV29-1, the J call TRBJ2-3; D remains unclear. CDR1 and CDR2 from the germline V gene are SQVTM and ANQGSEA. V lost 7 bases and J lost 1, with 9 bases in between. The CDR3 has 12 amino acids. The CDR3 loop reads CSARYGTDTQYF. In nucleotides, the CDR3 is TGCAGCGCTAGGTACGGCACAGATACGCAGTATTTT.

Only a few counts were recorded for this clonotype. The V call is TRBV28, the J call TRBJ2-1; D call uncertain. CDR1 and CDR2 from the germline V gene are MDHEN and SYDVKM. The CDR3 is 12 amino acids. V was cut by 3 bases and J by 9 bases, with 9 bases left in between. For the CDR3, the DNA is TGTGCCAGCAGTTTTCTCCCCGGTGAGCAGTTCTTC. This sequence encodes CASSFLPGEQFF.

This clonotype was counted a few times. The chain combines TRBV4-1 with TRBJ1-4; no clear D gene. Germline V CDR1 and CDR2: MGHRA, YSYEKL. The CDR3 covers 13 residues. Trimming shortened V by 1 base and J by 5 bases, and 5 bases separated the two germline ends. The CDR3 bases are TGCGCCAGCAGCCAAGCGCCGAATGAAAAACTGTTTTTT. Translation: CASSQAPNEKLFF.

There are a few counts of this clonotype. V usage is TRBV10-3 and J usage is TRBJ1-1, with D hard to call. Germline values: CDR1 ENHRY, CDR2 SYGVKD. Between the trimmed V and J ends, which lost 7 bases and 3 bases, there was a span of 6 bases. The CDR3 is 11 residues long. CDR3 protein: CAIKAYTEAFF. The CDR3 DNA is TGTGCCATCAAGGCGTACACTGAAGCTTTCTTT.

There are many counts of this clonotype. This chain connects TRBV7-6 to TRBJ1-1; D not certain. This CDR3 comprises 13 residues. V lost 5 bases and J 1 base, leaving 8 bases between the germline ends. The germline CDR1 and CDR2 sequences are SGHVS and FNYEAQ. The CDR3 is CASSADPNTEAFF. The CDR3 coding sequence is TGTGCCAGCAGCGCCGACCCGAACACTGAAGCTTTCTTT.

The sample holds many counts of this clonotype. A much larger clone differs from this one at a single base, so this may be a read error. In DNA, the CDR3 is TGTGCCAGCAGCTTAGTCGGGGACACTGAAGCTTTCTTT. Protein product: CASSLVGDTEAFF. The chain has TRBV7-8 and TRBJ1-1; no clear D. The V and J ends lost 1 base and 3 bases respectively, with 6 bases between them. Germline assignment: CDR1 SGHVS and CDR2 FQNEAQ. The CDR3 runs 13 residues.

CDR3 sequence reads: CASSAQGNSPLHF. CDR3 bases: TGTGCCAGCAGCGCTCAGGGGAATTCACCCCTCCACTTT. The gene calls are TRBV7-9 and TRBJ1-6; TRBD1 is a possible D gene (6 bases). This CDR3 region has 13 residues. Germline CDR1 and CDR2: SEHNR and FQNEAQ (reference sequence). V shed 5 bases and J shed 7 bases, with 9 bases lying between them.

The chain recombines TRBV5-6 with TRBJ2-3, with D perhaps matching TRBD1 or TRBD2 (6 bases each). The CDR3 consists of 15 residues. Trimming cost V 0 bases and J 4 bases, with 12 bases left between them. Looked up from germline, CDR1 is SGHDT and CDR2 is YYEEEE. CDR3 sequence (DNA): TGTGCCAGCAGCTTGGATCCGGGGGCCGCAGATACGCAGTATTTT. The encoded protein is CASSLDPGAADTQYF.

This clonotype was detected ten times or more. J is TRBJ2-5 and V is TRBV20-1; 9 bases fit TRBD2. After removal of 2 bases from V and 5 bases from J, the junction contained 3 bases not matched to a gene. Germline V lookup: CDR1 DFQATT, CDR2 SNEGSKA (reference sequence). The length of the CDR3 is 13 residues. The DNA for the CDR3 is TGCAGTGCTAGACTAGCGGGACTTGAGACCCAGTACTTC. Translation: CSARLAGLETQYF.

The CDR3 loop reads CASSLALAGGEQYF. In DNA, the CDR3 is TGTGCCAGCAGCTTAGCGCTAGCGGGAGGCGAGCAGTACTTC. This chain links TRBV7-2 with TRBJ2-7, with 11 positions matching TRBD2. This CDR3 is 14 amino acids long. Germline V CDR1 and CDR2: SGHTA, FQGNSA. V gave up 0 bases and J gave up 6 bases; unmatched junction bases: 1. The entire variable domain, with the rest obtained from reference TRBV7-2 and TRBJ2-7, is as follows: GAGVSQSPSNKVTEKGKDVELRCDPISGHTALYWYRQSLGQGLEFLIYFQGNSAPDKSGLPSDRFSAERTGGSVSTLTIQRTQQEDSAVYLCASSLALAGGEQYFGPGTRLTVT.

This clonotype was recorded once. V usage is TRBV20-1 and J usage is TRBJ2-1; tentative D call: TRBD2 (7 bases). CDR3 length: 12 amino acids. Trimming removed 0 bases from V and 15 bases from J, with 15 bases in between. Germline-derived CDR1 and CDR2 are DFQATT and SNEGSKA (reference sequence). CDR3 nucleotides: TGCAGTGCTAGAGATCAAAGGGGGGGGTGGTTCTTC. It codes for CSARDQRGGWFF.

On this clonotype: This may arise from a read error, as a much more abundant clone is one base away. This rearrangement joins TRBV6-5 to TRBJ1-1; the match to TRBD1 covers 7 bases. The V and J ends lost 6 bases and 4 bases, in that order; junction bases with no gene match: 5. CDR3 length: 13 amino acids. Germline-derived CDR1 and CDR2 are MNHEY and SVGAGI. CDR3 nucleotides: TGTGCCAGCAGCAAGCCAGGGGGCACTGAAGCTTTCTTT. Translation: CASSKPGGTEAFF.

J is TRBJ2-7 and V is TRBV20-1; 8 bases fit TRBD1. J gave up 1 base and V 4 bases, and 6 bases lay outside the gene matches. The germline V gene encodes CDR1 DFQATT and CDR2 SNEGSKA (reference sequence). There are 14 residues in the CDR3. The CDR3 loop is CSATGQVGSYEQYF. CDR3 bases: TGCAGTGCTACGGGACAGGTAGGGTCCTACGAGCAGTACTTC.

This sequence joins TRBV2 and TRBJ2-5; D unresolved. CDR3 size: 14 residues. Germline assignment: CDR1 SNHLY and CDR2 FYNNEI. V shed 3 bases and J shed 2 bases, with 10 bases lying between them. DNA for the CDR3: TGTGCCAGCAGTGAGTCGAGAAATCAAGAGACCCAGTACTTC. It yields the protein CASSESRNQETQYF.

This clonotype was detected many times. The CDR3 DNA reads as TGTGCCAGCAGTCACCCGGACCGTGCAGATACGCAGTATTTT. Its translation is CASSHPDRADTQYF. This sequence joins TRBV6-2 or TRBV6-3 and TRBJ2-3, with D uncertain. The CDR3 consists of 14 residues. Trimming removed 5 bases from V and 4 bases from J, with 13 bases in between. CDR1 is MNHEY and CDR2 is SVGEGT in the germline V gene.

This clonotype was counted at least ten times. The chain combines TRBV7-2 with TRBJ2-5; D may match TRBD1 or TRBD2 (5 bases each). This CDR3 spans 13 amino acids. Deletions cut 5 bases from V and 7 bases from J, with 14 bases between. The V gene's germline CDR1 is SGHTA and CDR2 FQGNSA. The CDR3 region is CASSRDHGGTQYF. The CDR3 nucleotides read TGTGCCAGCAGCCGGGACCACGGAGGGACCCAGTACTTC.

This clonotype has just a few counts. The CDR3 sequence is CASSLSDSRGYTF. The CDR3, as DNA: TGTGCCAGCTCTCTGTCCGATAGCCGGGGCTACACCTTC. The chain has TRBV12-3 or TRBV12-4 and TRBJ1-2; D is ambiguous. The length of the CDR3 is 13 residues. V lost 8 bases, J lost 8 bases, and 18 bases lay in between.

This clonotype came up a few times. The rearrangement uses TRBV12-3 or TRBV12-4 and TRBJ2-1, with 11 bases matching TRBD2. The CDR3 runs to 15 residues. V lost 6 bases, J lost 7 bases, and 8 bases stayed unmatched. For the CDR3, the DNA is TGTGCCAGCAGACAGCTAGCGGGGGGCCGGAATGAGCAGTTCTTC. It codes for CASRQLAGGRNEQFF.

This chain uses TRBV12-3 or TRBV12-4 with TRBJ1-6, with D perhaps matching TRBD1 (5 bases). The CDR3 is 15 residues long. Trimming took 4 bases from V and 6 from J, leaving 13 bases between them. Written as DNA, the CDR3 is TGTGCCAGCAGTTATGAAGGGGCGGGTAATTCACCCCTCCACTTT. Translation gives CASSYEGAGNSPLHF.